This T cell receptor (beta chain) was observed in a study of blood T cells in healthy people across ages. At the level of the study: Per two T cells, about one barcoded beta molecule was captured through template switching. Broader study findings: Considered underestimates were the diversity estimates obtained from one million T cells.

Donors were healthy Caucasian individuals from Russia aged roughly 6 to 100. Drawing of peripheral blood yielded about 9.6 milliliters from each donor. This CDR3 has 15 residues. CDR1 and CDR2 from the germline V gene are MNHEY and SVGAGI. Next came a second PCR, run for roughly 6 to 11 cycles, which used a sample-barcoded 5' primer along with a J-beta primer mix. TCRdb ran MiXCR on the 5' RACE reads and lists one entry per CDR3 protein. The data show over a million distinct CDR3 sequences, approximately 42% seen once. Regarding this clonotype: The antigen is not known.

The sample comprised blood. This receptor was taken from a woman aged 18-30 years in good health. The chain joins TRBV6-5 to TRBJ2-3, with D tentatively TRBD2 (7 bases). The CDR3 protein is CVTRVAGAQGDTQYF. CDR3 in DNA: TGTGTAACCCGCGTGGCGGGGGCCCAGGGAGATACGCAGTATTTT.